The 21 T cell receptor beta chains below were found in one sample sequenced in a study of cytomegalovirus exposure and HLA in healthy donors (dated by TCRdb to about 2017). The library was generated by the immunoSEQ multiplex PCR assay. The multiplex PCR relied on a mix of 60 forward primers for TCR Vbeta segments and 13 reverse primers for TCR Jbeta segments. This immuneACCESS table, as held by TCRdb, lists in-frame sequences with V and J called but not all clones. Of the missing ones, under half trace to an unresolved V gene in checked studies; the others have no known cause. The sample records some 91,000 clones, about 75% of which are singletons. The ten largest clonotypes hold roughly 7% of the sample. The sequenced sample consisted of PBMCs. Receptors were obtained from a man aged 40-49 years in good health and CMV-seropositive.

This rearrangement joins TRBV21-1 to TRBJ1-1; the D call in the table, TRBD1, was not verified against the DNA. TRBV21-1 is noted as a pseudogene. The CDR3 runs to 18 residues. Written as DNA, the CDR3 is TGTGCCAGCAGCACGGAAGGGACAGGGTCCCCGAAGAACACTGAAGCTTTCTTT. Its protein product is CASSTEGTGSPKNTEAFF.

The chain employs TRBV7-3 and TRBJ1-1; TRBD1 is a possible D gene (6 bases). The ends were cut back, 5 bases at V and 13 bases at J, with 17 bases in the middle. The CDR3 contains 12 residues. The germline gives CDR1 SGHTA, CDR2 FQGTGA. The CDR3 region has the DNA TGTGCCAGCAGCCAGGCGGGGGGCAGGATTTTCTTT. Protein: CASSQAGGRIFF.

The J gene is TRBJ1-1, the V gene TRBV4-3; no clear D gene. CDR1 is LGHNA and CDR2 is YSLEER in the germline V gene. CDR3 size: 14 residues. Trimming left V 0 bases short and J 4 bases short, with 9 bases between. CDR3 amino acids: CASSQELRSTEAFF. The CDR3 DNA sequence: TGCGCCAGCAGCCAAGAGCTTCGCAGCACTGAAGCTTTCTTT.

In its sample, this clone was seen a few times. The chain recombines TRBV4-2 with TRBJ2-7; the match to TRBD2 covers 9 bases. This CDR3 is built from 17 residues. Germline values: CDR1 LGHNA, CDR2 YNFKEQ. V lost 0 bases and J lost 0; bases outside the gene matches: 6. Here the CDR3 DNA reads TGTGCCAGCAGCCAAGATCCTCTAGCGGGGAGCTCCTACGAGCAGTACTTC. It codes for CASSQDPLAGSSYEQYF.

The rearrangement links TRBV6-5 to TRBJ1-5, with D perhaps TRBD1 (5 bases). Germline V CDR1 and CDR2: MNHEY, SVGAGI. The V and J ends lost 6 bases and 7 bases respectively, with 13 bases between them. CDR3 length: 13 amino acids. Here the CDR3 reads CASRKGVGQPQHF. CDR3 nucleotides: TGTGCCAGCAGAAAAGGGGTGGGACAGCCCCAGCATTTT.

Here the CDR3 reads CASSSVTGANYEQYF. The CDR3 nucleotides are TGCGCCAGCAGCTCGGTGACAGGGGCCAACTACGAGCAGTACTTC. This sequence joins TRBV5-1 and TRBJ2-7; TRBD1 agrees at 8 bases. The J segment lost 3 bases and the V segment lost 3 bases, leaving 8 bases of the junction unmatched. The CDR3 covers 15 residues. The germline CDR1 and CDR2 sequences are SGHRS and YFSETQ. Supplemented by reference TRBV5-1 and TRBJ2-7, the full variable domain reads KAGVTQTPRYLIKTRGQQVTLSCSPISGHRSVSWYQQTPGQGLQFLFEYFSETQRNKGNFPGRFSGRQFSNSRSEMNVSTLELGDSALYLCASSSVTGANYEQYFGPGTRLTVT.

This clone has only a few counts. The genes are TRBV25-1 and TRBJ2-1, with 7 nucleotides matching TRBD1. The germline gives CDR1 MGHDK, CDR2 SYGVNS. V was pared by 2 bases and J by 4 bases, with 8 bases of the junction left unmatched. The CDR3 loop spans 16 amino acids. The CDR3 region has the DNA TGTGCCAGCAGTGAAAATACAGGGGTTTGGTACAATGAGCAGTTCTTC. Translation gives CASSENTGVWYNEQFF.

Here the CDR3 reads CASSLNSRGYEQYF. CDR3 bases: TGTGCCAGCAGTTTAAATTCCCGCGGCTACGAGCAGTACTTC. This chain uses TRBV28 with TRBJ2-7; D call uncertain. The CDR3 is 14 residues long. Trimming shortened V by 2 bases and J by 3 bases, and 11 bases separated the two germline ends. CDR1 and CDR2 (germline): MDHEN, SYDVKM.

The chain joins TRBV12-5 to TRBJ2-3; 8 bases are shared with TRBD2. The CDR3 consists of 19 residues. Looked up from germline, CDR1 is LGHNT and CDR2 is FRNRAP. V lost 5 bases to trimming and J lost 1 base; unmatched junction nucleotides: 17. The CDR3 DNA is TGTGCTAGTGGTGTTGGGACCCTTACGGGGGGGCCAGGCACAGATACGCAGTATTTT. Amino acid sequence: CASGVGTLTGGPGTDTQYF.

V gene TRBV21-1 combines with J gene TRBJ1-5. TRBV21-1 is shown as a pseudogene. This CDR3 contains 11 residues. CDR3 sequence reads: CASTSRQPQHF. CDR3 nucleotide sequence: TGTGCCAGCACCTCGCGGCAGCCCCAGCATTTT.

This chain links TRBV11-3 with TRBJ1-3; D is perhaps TRBD1 (6 bases). Germline CDR1 reads SGHNT; CDR2 reads YENEEA. The ends were cut back, 1 base at V and 2 bases at J, with 6 bases in the middle. This CDR3 has 14 amino acids. In DNA, the CDR3 is TGTGCCAGCAGCTTAGGGACAGCTGGAAACACCATATATTTT. Translation gives CASSLGTAGNTIYF.

This clone was counted a single time. The chain uses TRBV5-8 and TRBJ2-1; 8 bases line up with TRBD2. The J segment lost 0 bases and the V segment lost 5 bases, leaving 4 bases of the junction unmatched. The CDR3 contains 15 residues. Germline loops: CDR1 SGHTS, CDR2 YDEGEE. Written as DNA, the CDR3 is TGTGCCAGCAGGCCCGGGACTAGCTCCTACAATGAGCAGTTCTTC. It translates to CASRPGTSSYNEQFF. Variable domain in full (rest from reference TRBV5-8 and TRBJ2-1): EAGVTQSPTHLIKTRGQQATLRCSPISGHTSVYWYQQALGLGLQFLLWYDEGEERNRGNFPPRFSGRQFPNYSSELNVNALELEDSALYLCASRPGTSSYNEQFFGPGTRLTVL.

The chain is built from TRBV5-1 and TRBJ2-1; D perhaps matches TRBD1 (5 bases). V lost 2 bases, J lost 5 bases, and 11 bases lay in between. This CDR3 contains 14 residues. The germline CDR1 and CDR2 sequences are SGHRS and YFSETQ. CDR3 protein: CASSLPTGHNEQFF. The CDR3 DNA sequence: TGCGCCAGCAGCTTACCAACAGGACACAATGAGCAGTTCTTC.

This clone was detected a few times. This chain connects TRBV10-3 to TRBJ2-7, with a tentative D call TRBD1 (5 bases). The CDR3 is 14 residues long. Germline lookup yields CDR1 ENHRY and CDR2 SYGVKD. The V end was cut by 3 bases, the J end by 2 bases, with 11 bases between. The CDR3 region has the DNA TGTGCCATCAGTGACAGGGATACGGCCTACGAGCAGTACTTC. It yields the protein CAISDRDTAYEQYF.

The V and J genes are TRBV5-4 and TRBJ2-5; the D gene is possibly TRBD2 (6 bases). The CDR3 is 15 residues long. The V gene's germline CDR1 is SGHNT and CDR2 YYREEE (reference sequence). Trimming removed 0 bases at V and 5 bases at J, with 14 bases between. The CDR3 nucleotides are TGTGCCAGCAGCTTGGCCCAGAAAGCGGGCGAGACCCAGTACTTC. As protein: CASSLAQKAGETQYF. Supplemented by reference TRBV5-4 and TRBJ2-5, the full variable domain reads ETGVTQSPTHLIKTRGQQVTLRCSSQSGHNTVSWYQQALGQGPQFIFQYYREEENGRGNFPPRFSGLQFPNYSSELNVNALELDDSALYLCASSLAQKAGETQYFGPGTRLLVL.

CDR3 in amino acids: CASSLSGGTDTQYF. The CDR3 region has the DNA TGTGCCAGCAGTCTCTCGGGTGGGACAGATACGCAGTATTTT. The chain carries TRBV7-3 and TRBJ2-3; D gene ambiguous. CDR1 SGHTA and CDR2 FQGTGA come from the germline V gene. This CDR3 region has 14 residues. V was shortened by 6 bases and J by 3 bases, with 13 bases between the two germline ends.

This rearrangement joins TRBV19 to TRBJ2-5, with D possibly matching TRBD2 (6 bases). The CDR3 sequence is 14 residues long. The V end was cut by 1 base, the J end by 5 bases, with 11 bases between. Germline V gene data show CDR1 as LNHDA and CDR2 as SQIVND (reference sequence). This CDR3 reads CASSIGGGGETQYF. In DNA, the CDR3 is TGTGCCAGTAGTATAGGGGGAGGAGGGGAGACCCAGTACTTC.

V gene TRBV5-5 combines with J gene TRBJ2-7, with a tentative D call TRBD2 (6 bases). CDR1 and CDR2 from the germline V gene are SGHKS and YYEKEE (reference sequence). The germline V and J ends were trimmed by 3 bases and 1 base, with 14 bases remaining between them. The CDR3 consists of 15 residues. This CDR3 is CASSSAGGRSYEQYF. Here the CDR3 DNA reads TGTGCCAGCAGCTCTGCTGGGGGGAGGTCCTACGAGCAGTACTTC. The full variable domain, completed using reference TRBV5-5 and TRBJ2-7, is DAGVTQSPTHLIKTRGQQVTLRCSPISGHKSVSWYQQVLGQGPQFIFQYYEKEERGRGNFPDRFSARQFPNYSSELNVNALLLGDSALYLCASSSAGGRSYEQYFGPGTRLTVT.

The chain links TRBV6-1 to TRBJ1-2; no reliable D call. V was shortened by 1 base and J by 5 bases, with 8 bases between the two germline ends. Germline V CDR1 and CDR2: MNHNS, SASEGT. The CDR3 is 13 residues long. This chain's CDR3 is CASSEDGLYGYTF. The CDR3 DNA is TGTGCCAGCAGTGAAGATGGGCTGTATGGCTACACCTTC.

Regarding this clone: The CDR3 carries no conserved terminal phenylalanine or tryptophan, so it likely arises from a read error. The chain joins TRBV9 to TRBJ2-3; D gene uncertain. The germline V gene encodes CDR1 SGDLS and CDR2 YYNGEE. The CDR3 is 12 amino acids. The V end lost 3 bases, the J end lost 2 bases, and 4 bases lay between the germline ends. CDR3 loop: CASSDSTDTQYS. For the CDR3, the DNA is TGTGCCAGCAGCGATTCCACAGATACGCAGTATTCT.

This chain uses TRBV10-1 with TRBJ2-1; TRBD1 matches 7 bases. The CDR3 runs 13 residues. Germline values: CDR1 WNHNN, CDR2 SYGVQD (reference sequence). The V and J ends lost 2 bases and 10 bases, in that order; junction bases with no gene match: 5. The CDR3 protein is CASSERSDREQFF. CDR3 coding DNA: TGCGCCAGCAGTGAGAGGTCGGACAGGGAGCAGTTCTTC.